The 9 T cell receptor beta chains listed next were all sequenced from one sample in a study of low-dose radiotherapy and immunotherapy resistance in tumors. Priming of first-strand cDNA relied on TRAV- and TRBV-specific primers (covering alpha and beta chains). A roughly 22-cycle PCR with a constant-region primer and V-primer adapter amplified TCRs. TCRdb re-analysed the reads in MiXCR, keeping a single row per CDR3 protein. The sample records over 55,000 distinct CDR3 sequences, around 30% being singletons. Time point indicated: before trial treatment. The source material was PBMCs, sampled before treatment. These receptors originate from a female donor with ovarian cancer.

This clonotype was found a few times. The chain employs TRBV5-1 and TRBJ2-7; 9 bases map to TRBD1. Germline trimming cut 4 bases from V and 6 bases from J; bases unmatched to any gene: 8. Germline V gene data show CDR1 as SGHRS and CDR2 as YFSETQ. The CDR3 loop spans 14 amino acids. CDR3 sequence reads: CASSTGTGRGEQYF. Written as DNA, the CDR3 is TGCGCCAGCAGCACCGGGACAGGGCGAGGCGAGCAGTACTTC.

This clonotype was detected ten times or more. The gene calls are TRBV28 and TRBJ1-6, with D hard to call. Trimming stripped 4 bases from V and 7 bases from J, with 11 bases between. The germline gives CDR1 MDHEN, CDR2 SYDVKM. This CDR3 comprises 14 residues. CDR3 DNA: TGTGCCAGCAGTTCTGAACCGCTCAATTCACCCCTCCACTTT. Its protein product is CASSSEPLNSPLHF.

This clonotype was picked up many times. This chain links TRBV6-5 with TRBJ2-6; 12 bases fit TRBD1. Germline V CDR1 and CDR2: MNHEY, SVGAGI. V trimming: 6 bases; J trimming: 2 bases; junction bases outside the gene matches: 5. The CDR3 covers 17 residues. CDR3 sequence reads: CASSSGTGGAGANVLTF. The CDR3 nucleotides are TGTGCCAGCAGCTCCGGGACAGGGGGCGCTGGGGCCAACGTCCTGACTTTC.

V gene TRBV29-1 combines with J gene TRBJ1-2; D is perhaps TRBD1 (6 bases). Trimming removed 4 bases from V and 5 bases from J, with 14 bases in between. The CDR3 sequence is 13 residues long. CDR1 and CDR2 from the germline V gene are SQVTM and ANQGSEA. CDR3 bases: TGCAGCGTTGGGACAGTTCCCTCGTATGGCTACACCTTC. Amino acid sequence: CSVGTVPSYGYTF.

V usage is TRBV5-1 and J usage is TRBJ2-4; D possibly corresponds to TRBD2 (5 bases). The V gene's germline CDR1 is SGHRS and CDR2 YFSETQ. Between the trimmed V and J ends, which lost 4 bases and 8 bases, there was a span of 19 bases. This CDR3 contains 15 residues. CDR3 residues: CASSKGNVVGDIQYF. The CDR3 DNA is TGCGCCAGCAGCAAAGGGAACGTCGTCGGGGACATTCAGTACTTC. Using reference TRBV5-1 and TRBJ2-4 for the parts outside the CDR3, the full variable domain is KAGVTQTPRYLIKTRGQQVTLSCSPISGHRSVSWYQQTPGQGLQFLFEYFSETQRNKGNFPGRFSGRQFSNSRSEMNVSTLELGDSALYLCASSKGNVVGDIQYFGAGTRLSVL.

J is TRBJ2-1 and V is TRBV28; 10 nucleotides align to TRBD2. Germline CDR1 MDHEN, CDR2 SYDVKM. CDR3 length: 17 residues. Trimming at V came to 2 bases and at J to 7 bases, leaving 11 bases not matched to a gene. The chain's CDR3 is CASSLGLWTSGGNEQFF. The CDR3 DNA reads as TGTGCCAGCAGTTTAGGTCTCTGGACTAGCGGTGGGAATGAGCAGTTCTTC.

The sample holds many counts of this clonotype. The chain recombines TRBV27 with TRBJ2-1; D possibly uses TRBD1 or TRBD2 (6 bases each). The V gene's germline CDR1 is MNHEY and CDR2 SMNVEV (reference sequence). The CDR3 has 14 residues. Trimming cost V 3 bases and J 7 bases, with 13 bases left between them. The CDR3 DNA reads as TGTGCCAGCAGTTTGTGGGGGGCCGGGAATGAGCAGTTCTTC. Its translation: CASSLWGAGNEQFF.

This clonotype was picked up a small number of times. A much bigger clone sits one base away, suggesting this may be a read error. The chain recombines TRBV7-2 with TRBJ2-2, with D possibly being TRBD1 or TRBD2 (6 bases each). Per germline, CDR1 SGHTA and CDR2 FQGNSA. This CDR3 region has 17 residues. CDR3 in amino acids: CASSLVWWGANTGERFF. The DNA of the CDR3 is TGTGCCAGCAGCTTAGTCTGGTGGGGGGCGAACACCGGGGAGCGGTTTTTT.

The chain is built from TRBV5-4 and TRBJ1-2; 9 bases align to TRBD1. The CDR3 is 15 residues long. The ends lost 2 bases at V and 8 bases at J; junction bases unmatched: 10. Germline-derived CDR1 and CDR2 are SGHNT and YYREEE (reference sequence). The CDR3 is CASSFNSGQGWGYTF. CDR3 nucleotide sequence: TGTGCCAGCAGCTTTAACTCAGGACAGGGGTGGGGCTACACCTTC.